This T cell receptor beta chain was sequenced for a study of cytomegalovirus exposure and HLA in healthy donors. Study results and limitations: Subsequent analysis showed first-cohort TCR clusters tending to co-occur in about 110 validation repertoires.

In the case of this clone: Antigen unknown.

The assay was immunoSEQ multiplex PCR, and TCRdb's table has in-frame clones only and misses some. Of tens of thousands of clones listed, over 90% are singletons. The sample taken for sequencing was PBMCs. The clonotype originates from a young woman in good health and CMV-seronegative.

The chain's CDR3 is CASSHDRGGYTF. The CDR3 DNA follows: TGTGCCAGTAGTCACGACAGGGGGGGCTACACCTTC. The chain employs TRBV19 and TRBJ1-2; 9 nucleotides agree with TRBD1. The V segment lost 5 bases and the J segment 8 bases; nucleotides outside the gene matches: 3. Germline CDR1 is LNHDA and CDR2 is SQIVND (reference sequence). The CDR3 sequence is 12 residues long.